The source of this T cell receptor beta chain is a study of response to subunit inactivated influenza vaccine. This clonotype has only a few counts. TCRdb used MiXCR to reprocess the RT-PCR reads, holding one entry per CDR3 protein. The profile shows about 830,000 distinct CDR3 sequences, less than 20% of them singletons. From germline, CDR1 is MDHEN and CDR2 SYDVKM. The J segment lost 0 bases and the V segment lost 5 bases, leaving 7 bases of the junction unmatched. The CDR3 covers 15 residues. The receptor was isolated from a man aged 45 to 65 who received an inactivated influenza vaccine. This chain uses TRBV28 with TRBJ2-7; TRBD1 agrees at 7 bases. The sequencing used PBMCs from blood, collected 4 to 6 days after vaccination. CDR3 DNA: TGTGCCAGCAGTCCCCCTGGGACAGTCTCCTACGAGCAGTACTTC. It encodes CASSPPGTVSYEQYF. The full variable domain, rest sourced from reference TRBV28 and TRBJ2-7, is DVKVTQSSRYLVKRTGEKVFLECVQDMDHENMFWYRQDPGLGLRLIYFSYDVKMKEKGDIPEGYSVSREKKERFSLILESASTNQTSMYLCASSPPGTVSYEQYFGPGTRLTVT.